These T cell receptor beta chains were read from a single sample in a study of T cell responses to AZD1222 COVID-19 vaccine. This table comes from immunoSEQ multiplex PCR, and its TCRdb copy is limited to in-frame clones, with some not included. The sample holds around 85,000 clones; 80% to 90% are singletons and the top ten take 5% to 7.5%. Here the sequenced sample was peripheral blood, taken on day 0 of AZD1222 vaccination. These receptors all stem from an adult in good health. The CDR3 runs from the conserved cysteine through the conserved F or W. The order of the fields is J gene, CDR3 length, V gene, clone size, D gene, CDR3 protein, CDR3 DNA. A D gene is named only where the DNA matches it firmly. Some rows have no size entry. The others give once, few or many, or a class for an expanded clone.

>TRBJ2-5|14|TRBV7-2|.|.
CASSLGGWTETQYF
TGTGCCAGCAGCTTAGGAGGGTGGACAGAGACCCAGTACTTC
>TRBJ2-7|17|TRBV7-4|.|.
CASSFDADGGVSYEQYF
TGTGCCAGCAGCTTTGACGCCGACGGGGGTGTCTCCTACGAGCAGTACTTC
>TRBJ2-2|15|TRBV5-1|.|TRBD2
CASSLVGGPTGELFF
TGCGCCAGCAGCTTGGTGGGAGGGCCTACCGGGGAGCTGTTTTTT
>TRBJ2-3|14|TRBV5-1|.|.
CASSSDSVTDTQYF
TGCGCCAGCAGCTCGGACAGTGTAACAGATACGCAGTATTTT
>TRBJ1-2|15|TRBV9|few|.
CASSVEVRGIHGYTF
TGTGCCAGCAGCGTAGAAGTTCGGGGTATTCATGGCTACACCTTC
>TRBJ1-1|16|TRBV5-1|.|TRBD1
CASSLAGQVMNTEAFF
TGCGCCAGCAGCTTGGCCGGACAGGTTATGAACACTGAAGCTTTCTTT
>TRBJ1-3|16|TRBV2|.|TRBD1
CASSGQGMPSGNTIYF
TGTGCCAGCAGTGGACAGGGGATGCCCTCTGGAAACACCATATATTTT
>TRBJ2-3|14|TRBV7-9|.|TRBD2
CASSLSGAADTQYF
TGTGCCAGCAGCCTCAGCGGGGCGGCAGATACGCAGTATTTT
>TRBJ1-4|14|TRBV7-2|.|.
CASNPGDTNEKLFF
TGTGCCAGCAACCCAGGGGATACTAATGAAAAACTGTTTTTT
>TRBJ1-2|15|TRBV3-1/TRBV3-2|.|.
CASSQEVPGKVGYTF
TGTGCCAGCAGCCAAGAAGTTCCGGGAAAGGTTGGCTACACCTTC
>TRBJ1-2|13|TRBV5-4|many|.
CASSTEGGYGYTF
TGTGCCAGCAGCACGGAGGGGGGCTATGGCTACACCTTC
>TRBJ2-5|12|TRBV12-3/TRBV12-4|.|.
CASRGWEETQYF
TGTGCCAGCAGAGGATGGGAAGAGACCCAGTACTTC
>TRBJ2-3|16|TRBV9|.|TRBD1
CASSSRDRGSTDTQYF
TGTGCCAGCAGCTCCCGGGACAGGGGTAGCACAGATACGCAGTATTTT
>TRBJ1-1|14|TRBV11-2|.|TRBD1
CASSPNDRGLEAFF
TGTGCCAGCAGCCCAAACGACAGGGGGCTTGAAGCTTTCTTT
>TRBJ1-2|16|TRBV6-1|.|TRBD1
CASSDAGTGTWYGYTF
TGTGCCAGCAGTGATGCCGGGACAGGGACGTGGTATGGCTACACCTTC
>TRBJ1-2|13|TRBV7-9|.|.
CASSLLTDYGYTF
TGTGCCAGCAGCTTACTTACAGACTATGGCTACACCTTC
>TRBJ2-5|17|TRBV10-2|.|.
CASSEGPRSGTQETQYF
TGCGCCAGCAGTGAGGGCCCAAGGTCAGGGACCCAAGAGACCCAGTACTTC
>TRBJ1-1|11|TRBV3-1/TRBV3-2|.|.
CASSGFTEAFF
TGTGCCAGCAGCGGATTCACTGAAGCTTTCTTT
>TRBJ1-1|14|TRBV9|many|TRBD1
CASSGDRAGTEAFF
TGTGCCAGCAGCGGAGACAGGGCAGGAACTGAAGCTTTCTTT
>TRBJ1-5|14|TRBV30|.|.
CAWSIGYSNQPQHF
TGTGCCTGGAGTATAGGATATAGCAATCAGCCCCAGCATTTT
>TRBJ2-2|14|TRBV10-2|.|.
CASATGAFTGELFF
TGCGCCAGCGCGACGGGGGCCTTCACCGGGGAGCTGTTTTTT
>TRBJ1-1|15|TRBV7-9|few|TRBD1
CASSSPGQLNTEAFF
TGTGCCAGCAGCTCCCCGGGACAGTTGAACACTGAAGCTTTCTTT
>TRBJ1-2|14|TRBV5-6|.|.
CASSLGREGYGYTF
TGTGCCAGCAGCTTGGGCAGGGAAGGGTATGGCTACACCTTC
>TRBJ1-1|15|TRBV5-6|.|.
CASSLVRGPNTEAFF
TGTGCCAGCAGTCTGGTCCGGGGCCCAAACACTGAAGCTTTCTTT
>TRBJ2-2|13|TRBV20-1|.|.
CSASSPNTGELFF
TGCAGTGCTAGTAGTCCGAACACCGGGGAGCTGTTTTTT
>TRBJ1-6|19|TRBV21-1|once|.
CASSKVLVGGCSYNSPLHF
TGTGCCAGCAGCAAAGTTTTGGTAGGCGGGTGCTCCTATAATTCACCCCTCCACTTT
>TRBJ1-4|15|TRBV2|.|TRBD1
CASVTTGGTNEKLFF
TGTGCCAGCGTAACGACAGGGGGAACTAATGAAAAACTGTTTTTT
>TRBJ2-5|16|TRBV28|.|TRBD2
CASSLLGAGVQETQYF
TGTGCCAGCAGTCTTCTGGGAGCGGGGGTCCAAGAGACCCAGTACTTC
>TRBJ2-7|13|TRBV12-3/TRBV12-4|.|.
CASTQPTSYEQYF
TGTGCCAGCACCCAACCCACATCCTACGAGCAGTACTTC
>TRBJ2-7|15|TRBV14|.|TRBD2
CASSHSGTSAYEQYF
TGTGCCAGCAGCCATTCCGGGACTAGCGCCTACGAGCAGTACTTC
>TRBJ1-2|13|TRBV6-5|once|TRBD1
CASSKTGANGYTF
TGTGCCAGCAGCAAGACAGGGGCTAATGGCTACACCTTC
>TRBJ2-5|13|TRBV19|once|.
CASSIALAETQYF
TGTGCCAGTAGTATAGCCCTAGCGGAGACCCAGTACTTC
>TRBJ1-5|12|TRBV15|.|.
CATSRGYQPQHF
TGTGCCACCAGCAGGGGCTATCAGCCCCAGCATTTT
>TRBJ2-7|14|TRBV9|.|TRBD1
CASSLRDRNYEQYF
TGTGCCAGCAGCCTCCGGGACAGGAACTACGAGCAGTACTTC
>TRBJ1-5|14|TRBV27|.|.
CASRAGSSNQPQHF
TGTGCCAGCCGAGCGGGCAGTAGCAATCAGCCCCAGCATTTT
>TRBJ1-2|14|TRBV19|.|.
CASSTPNSRYGYTF
TGTGCCAGTAGTACCCCGAACAGCCGATATGGCTACACCTTC
>TRBJ1-2|15|TRBV4-2|many|TRBD1
CASSQDAGGTYGYTF
TGTGCCAGCAGCCAAGATGCAGGGGGCACTTATGGCTACACCTTC
>TRBJ2-2|15|TRBV5-1|.|TRBD1
CASSFVAGGTGELFF
TGCGCCAGCAGCTTCGTGGCAGGGGGCACCGGGGAGCTGTTTTTT
>TRBJ1-4|15|TRBV18|.|TRBD1
CASSPRQGAREKLFF
TGTGCCAGCTCACCAAGACAGGGGGCGCGTGAAAAACTGTTTTTT
>TRBJ1-1|16|TRBV5-6|.|TRBD1
CASSSGQGFGNTEAFF
TGTGCCAGCAGCTCGGGACAGGGGTTCGGGAACACTGAAGCTTTCTTT
>TRBJ1-2|15|TRBV3-1/TRBV3-2|few|TRBD1
CASSQAGQGNYGYTF
TGTGCCAGCAGCCAGGCGGGACAGGGGAACTATGGCTACACCTTC
>TRBJ1-6|18|TRBV6-1|.|TRBD1
CASSARKKETGSNSPLHF
TGTGCCAGCAGTGCCCGCAAAAAGGAGACAGGGTCTAATTCACCCCTCCACTTT